This TCR beta chain was captured in a study of blood T cells in healthy people across ages. The CDR3 sequence is 17 residues long. Germline V gives CDR1 LGHDT, CDR2 YNNKEL (reference sequence). The trim removed 1 base at V and 5 bases at J, leaving 11 bases unmatched. This clonotype has at least ten counts. Antigen unknown. Study-wide points: Diversity was estimated from one million T cells, and these estimates were considered underestimates. As age increased, TCR beta diversity per million T cells fell in a roughly linear fashion. PBMC samples, being unsorted, prevented any conclusive comparison of naive and antigen-experienced cells.

Through a sample-barcoded 5' primer and a J-beta primer mix, a second PCR was run for about 7 to 12 cycles. A template-switch adaptor with 12 random nucleotides tagged each cDNA molecule. From the 5' RACE reads, TCRdb called clonotypes with MiXCR, one entry per CDR3 protein. The sample consists of 1.5 million to 2 million distinct CDR3 sequences, roughly 30% of them appearing once. The TCR sequence derives from a woman in her 30s in good health. Sequenced: blood. The chain recombines TRBV3-1 with TRBJ2-5; 9 positions match TRBD2. CDR3 residues: CASSQGRLAGPRETQYF. Written as DNA, the CDR3 is TGTGCCAGCAGCCAAGGTCGTCTAGCGGGACCGCGGGAGACCCAGTACTTC.